This entry lists 22 T cell receptor beta chains sequenced from one sample in a study of control samples from healthy donors and cancer patients. The method was immunoSEQ multiplex PCR; TCRdb's version includes in-frame clones alone and lacks a portion of them. Of more than 95,000 clones listed, approximately 93% are singletons. Specimen: blood. The receptors were gathered from a man aged 25-45 years in good health.

This clone was recorded a few times. The chain employs TRBV20-1 and TRBJ1-2; D possibly corresponds to TRBD1 (5 bases). The length of the CDR3 is 11 residues. The germline gives CDR1 DFQATT, CDR2 SNEGSKA (reference sequence). Deletions cut 3 bases from V and 7 bases from J, with 9 bases between. In DNA, the CDR3 is TGCAGTGCTAGCCAGGGCTCTGGCTACACCTTC. Residues: CSASQGSGYTF.

The J gene is TRBJ2-7, the V gene TRBV19, with D perhaps TRBD1 (7 bases). The germline V gene encodes CDR1 LNHDA and CDR2 SQIVND (reference sequence). The V and J ends lost 4 bases and 1 base respectively, with 14 bases between them. CDR3 length: 15 amino acids. The CDR3 coding sequence is TGTGCCAGTAGTAGGAGGGGACAGCAATCCTACGAGCAGTACTTC. It codes for CASSRRGQQSYEQYF. Supplemented by reference TRBV19 and TRBJ2-7, the full variable domain reads DGGITQSPKYLFRKEGQNVTLSCEQNLNHDAMYWYRQDPGQGLRLIYYSQIVNDFQKGDIAEGYSVSREKKESFPLTVTSAQKNPTAFYLCASSRRGQQSYEQYFGPGTRLTVT.

Note on this clone: The junction differs from germline at one of its ends, possibly a read error. CDR3 bases: TGTGTCAGAAGCTCCCTAAGGAGGGGAGCTAATTCACCCCTCCACTTT. It is translated as CVRSSLRRGANSPLHF. This chain links TRBV5-3 with TRBJ1-6, with a tentative D call TRBD1 (5 bases). TRBV5-3 is annotated as an ORF whose role is uncertain. This CDR3 is built from 16 residues.

This clone was detected only a few times. The chain employs TRBV4-1 and TRBJ2-2; D gene uncertain. The CDR3 spans 15 residues. Germline CDR1 reads MGHRA; CDR2 reads YSYEKL. Between the trimmed V and J ends, which lost 6 bases and 0 bases, there was a span of 11 bases. The CDR3 bases are TGCGCCAGCAGAGTTAGGGAATCGAACACCGGGGAGCTGTTTTTT. Protein product: CASRVRESNTGELFF.

The CDR3 here is CASSQGAVEAFF. In DNA form, the CDR3 reads TGCGCCAGCAGCCAAGGGGCGGTTGAAGCTTTCTTT. The rearrangement joins TRBV4-1 to TRBJ1-1; D is unresolved. Trimming pared 1 base from V and 7 bases from J, leaving 7 bases between. The CDR3 consists of 12 residues. Germline V CDR1 and CDR2: MGHRA, YSYEKL.

The V and J genes are TRBV6-4 and TRBJ1-2; no reliable D call. Germline CDR1 reads MRHNA; CDR2 reads SNTAGT. With 3 bases removed from V and 8 bases from J, the gap between germline ends came to 13 bases. This CDR3 is 13 amino acids long. CDR3 residues: CASSDGGLEGYTF. The CDR3 DNA is TGTGCCAGCAGTGATGGCGGATTGGAGGGCTACACCTTC.

The chain joins TRBV6-4 to TRBJ1-6; possibly TRBD1 for D (5 bases). The CDR3 sequence is 15 residues long. Germline-derived CDR1 and CDR2 are MRHNA and SNTAGT. The V and J ends lost 0 bases and 9 bases respectively, with 12 bases between them. The CDR3 DNA reads TGTGCCAGCAGTGACTCGGGGGTGGGAGCTTCACCCCTCCACTTT. Residues: CASSDSGVGASPLHF.

This clone was picked up a small number of times. This chain connects TRBV5-1 to TRBJ1-1, with D uncertain. The V and J ends lost 0 bases and 4 bases respectively, with 7 bases between them. This CDR3 is 13 amino acids long. Germline-derived CDR1 and CDR2 are SGHRS and YFSETQ. CDR3 coding DNA: TGCGCCAGCAGCTTGGGCACAGTCACTGAAGCTTTCTTT. Its translation is CASSLGTVTEAFF.

The rearrangement uses TRBV7-9 and TRBJ2-3, with TRBD1 matching over 9 bases. The J segment lost 5 bases and the V segment lost 5 bases, leaving 8 bases of the junction unmatched. The CDR3 contains 15 residues. Germline V gene data show CDR1 as SEHNR and CDR2 as FQNEAQ (reference sequence). The CDR3 spells CASSRTGGGGDTQYF. CDR3 nucleotide sequence: TGTGCCAGCAGCCGAACAGGGGGCGGAGGAGATACGCAGTATTTT.

V and J are TRBV28 and TRBJ1-1; D is possibly TRBD1 (5 bases). V was cut by 5 bases and J by 3 bases, with 16 bases left in between. Germline CDR1 is MDHEN and CDR2 is SYDVKM. CDR3 length: 15 residues. The CDR3 DNA reads as TGTGCCAGCAGTGGGACGACATTTACGGACACTGAAGCTTTCTTT. Translation gives CASSGTTFTDTEAFF.

The chain joins TRBV7-9 to TRBJ1-2, with D perhaps TRBD1 (6 bases). V lost 0 bases and J 6 bases, leaving 14 bases between the germline ends. Germline V gene lookup returns CDR1 SEHNR and CDR2 FQNEAQ (reference sequence). The CDR3 totals 15 residues. The CDR3 sequence is CASSLAGGGTHGYTF. CDR3 DNA sequence: TGTGCCAGCAGCTTAGCAGGGGGAGGGACGCATGGCTACACCTTC.

This rearrangement joins TRBV9 to TRBJ1-6; D is uncertain. The CDR3 extends over 16 amino acids. Per germline, CDR1 SGDLS and CDR2 YYNGEE. V dropped 4 bases and J dropped 0 bases, with 11 bases sitting between them. As DNA, the CDR3 is TGTGCCAGCAGCCCTTTGAGCAGCTCCTATAATTCACCCCTCCACTTT. This codes for CASSPLSSSYNSPLHF.

The rearrangement joins TRBV2 to TRBJ1-2; D gene unclear. CDR3 length: 14 residues. Germline V CDR1 and CDR2: SNHLY, FYNNEI. The V end lost 6 bases, the J end lost 1 base, and 12 bases lay between the germline ends. The CDR3 DNA reads as TGTGCCAGCAGCGCCGCCTTTGTTAACTATGGCTACACCTTC. Its protein product is CASSAAFVNYGYTF.

The chain couples TRBV5-1 to TRBJ2-3, with D possibly called TRBD1 or TRBD2 (6 bases each). The germline CDR1 and CDR2 sequences are SGHRS and YFSETQ. The CDR3 length is 13 residues. Trimming cost V 4 bases and J 6 bases, with 12 bases left between them. CDR3 loop: CASSASGADTQYF. DNA for the CDR3: TGCGCCAGCAGCGCGTCGGGGGCTGATACGCAGTATTTT.

The chain links TRBV14 to TRBJ1-2; 9 nucleotides match TRBD1. The germline V gene has CDR1 SGHDN and CDR2 FVKESK. V was clipped by 6 bases and J by 8 bases; unmatched bases: 13. The CDR3 has 15 amino acids. The CDR3 protein is CASSPKRTGVGGYTF. The CDR3 DNA reads TGTGCCAGCAGTCCGAAAAGGACAGGGGTGGGCGGCTACACCTTC. Drawing the rest from reference TRBV14 and TRBJ1-2, the complete variable domain is EAGVTQFPSHSVIEKGQTVTLRCDPISGHDNLYWYRRVMGKEIKFLLHFVKESKQDESGMPNNRFLAERTGGTYSTLKVQPAELEDSGVYFCASSPKRTGVGGYTFGSGTRLTVV.

This chain uses TRBV24-1 with TRBJ1-2; tentative D call: TRBD1 (5 bases). The CDR3 loop spans 11 amino acids. V shed 7 bases and J shed 8 bases, with 10 bases lying between them. Germline V gives CDR1 KGHDR, CDR2 SFDVKD. The CDR3 DNA follows: TGTGCCACCAGGTCCCCAGGGGGCTACACCTTC. Protein: CATRSPGGYTF.

This chain links TRBV9 with TRBJ1-3; no definite D call. From germline, CDR1 is SGDLS and CDR2 YYNGEE. CDR3 size: 16 residues. Trimming shortened V by 2 bases and J by 4 bases, and 16 bases separated the two germline ends. The CDR3 reads CASSVTRGSSGNTIYF. CDR3 bases: TGTGCCAGCAGCGTTACCCGAGGCTCTTCGGGAAACACCATATATTTT.

The chain combines TRBV19 with TRBJ2-2; 11 bases map to TRBD2. Unmatched junction bases numbered 14, after V lost 11 bases and J lost 6 bases. CDR1 is LNHDA, CDR2 SQIVND, per germline (reference sequence). This CDR3 has 16 residues. CDR3 protein: CACAGLAEVIPGELFF. In DNA, the CDR3 is TGTGCCTGTGCGGGACTAGCGGAGGTAATCCCCGGGGAGCTGTTTTTT.

The chain couples TRBV7-2 to TRBJ1-6, with D possibly matching TRBD1 (6 bases). CDR3 length: 16 residues. Between the trimmed V and J ends, which lost 2 bases and 8 bases, there was a span of 16 bases. Germline assignment: CDR1 SGHTA and CDR2 FQGNSA. The CDR3 sequence: CASSLSRGRGDSPLHF. CDR3 sequence (DNA): TGTGCCAGCAGCTTATCCCGGGGAAGGGGGGATTCACCCCTCCACTTT.

V is TRBV14 and J is TRBJ1-1, with D unresolved. The CDR3 has 16 amino acids. Germline CDR1 SGHDN, CDR2 FVKESK. V was cut by 6 bases and J by 0 bases, with 17 bases left in between. As DNA, the CDR3 is TGTGCCAGCAGTACAACCGGGCTTTTACTGAACACTGAAGCTTTCTTT. It is translated as CASSTTGLLLNTEAFF.

This sequence joins TRBV19 and TRBJ1-1; TRBD1 might be the D (5 bases). V was cut by 3 bases and J by 1 base, with 9 bases left in between. The CDR3 spans 14 residues. Germline V lookup: CDR1 LNHDA, CDR2 SQIVND (reference sequence). The CDR3 DNA reads as TGTGCCAGTAGTATCGGAGGGACGAACACTGAAGCTTTCTTT. Protein: CASSIGGTNTEAFF.

The chain is built from TRBV11-2 and TRBJ2-7; maybe TRBD1 (6 bases). The CDR3 is 13 amino acids. Germline values: CDR1 SGHAT, CDR2 FQNNGV. Trimming removed 1 base from V and 4 bases from J, with 8 bases in between. The DNA for the CDR3 is TGTGCCAGCAGCTTAGGGGGGCGGTACGAGCAGTACTTC. Translation gives CASSLGGRYEQYF.